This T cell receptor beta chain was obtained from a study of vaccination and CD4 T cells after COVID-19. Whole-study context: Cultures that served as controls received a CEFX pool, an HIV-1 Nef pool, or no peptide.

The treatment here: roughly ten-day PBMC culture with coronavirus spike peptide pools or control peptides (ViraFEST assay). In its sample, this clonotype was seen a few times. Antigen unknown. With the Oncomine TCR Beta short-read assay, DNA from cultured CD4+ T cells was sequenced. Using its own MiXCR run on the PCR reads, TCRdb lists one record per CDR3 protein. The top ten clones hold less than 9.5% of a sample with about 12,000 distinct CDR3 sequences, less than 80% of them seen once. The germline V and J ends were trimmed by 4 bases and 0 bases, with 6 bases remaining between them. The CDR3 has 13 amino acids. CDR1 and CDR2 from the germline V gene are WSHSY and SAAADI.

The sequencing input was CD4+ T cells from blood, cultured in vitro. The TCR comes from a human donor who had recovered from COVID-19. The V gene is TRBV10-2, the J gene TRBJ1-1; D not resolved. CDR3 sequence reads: CASSGQVNTEAFF. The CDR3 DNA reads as TGCGCCAGCAGTGGACAAGTGAACACTGAAGCTTTCTTT.